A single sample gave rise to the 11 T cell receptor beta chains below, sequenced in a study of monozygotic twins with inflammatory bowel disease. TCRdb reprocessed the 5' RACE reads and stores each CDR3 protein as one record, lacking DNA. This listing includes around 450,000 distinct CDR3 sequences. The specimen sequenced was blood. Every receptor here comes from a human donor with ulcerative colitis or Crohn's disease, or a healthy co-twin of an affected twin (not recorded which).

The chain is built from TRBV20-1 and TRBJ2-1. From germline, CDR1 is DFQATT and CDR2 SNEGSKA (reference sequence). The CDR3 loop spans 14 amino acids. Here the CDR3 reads CSARRGDSYNEQFF.

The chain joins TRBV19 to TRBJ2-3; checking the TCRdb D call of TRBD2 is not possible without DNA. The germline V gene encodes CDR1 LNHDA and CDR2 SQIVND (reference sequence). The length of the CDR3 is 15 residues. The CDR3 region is CASSASGRAADTQYF. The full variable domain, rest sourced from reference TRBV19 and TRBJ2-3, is DGGITQSPKYLFRKEGQNVTLSCEQNLNHDAMYWYRQDPGQGLRLIYYSQIVNDFQKGDIAEGYSVSREKKESFPLTVTSAQKNPTAFYLCASSASGRAADTQYFGPGTRLTVL.

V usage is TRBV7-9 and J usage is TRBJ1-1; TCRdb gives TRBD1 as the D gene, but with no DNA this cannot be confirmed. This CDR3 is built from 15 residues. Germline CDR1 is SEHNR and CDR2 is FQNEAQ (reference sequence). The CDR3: CASSLDSSRGSQAFF. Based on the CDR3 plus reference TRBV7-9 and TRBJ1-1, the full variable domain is DTGVSQNPRHKITKRGQNVTFRCDPISEHNRLYWYRQTLGQGPEFLTYFQNEAQLEKSRLLSDRFSAERPKGSFSTLEIQRTEQGDSAMYLCASSLDSSRGSQAFFGQGTRLTVV.

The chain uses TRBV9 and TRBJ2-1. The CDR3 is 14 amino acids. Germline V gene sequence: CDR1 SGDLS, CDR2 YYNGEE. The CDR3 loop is CASSVEGNYNEQFF.

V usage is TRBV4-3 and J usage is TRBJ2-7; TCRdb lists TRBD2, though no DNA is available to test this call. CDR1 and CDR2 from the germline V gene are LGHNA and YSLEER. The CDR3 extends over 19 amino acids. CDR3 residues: CASSQEVQDVAGGGYEQYF.

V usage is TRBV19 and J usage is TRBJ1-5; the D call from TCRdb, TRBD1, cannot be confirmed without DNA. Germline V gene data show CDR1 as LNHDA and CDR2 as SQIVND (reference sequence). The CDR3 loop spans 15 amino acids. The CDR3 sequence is CASSISDRINQPQHF. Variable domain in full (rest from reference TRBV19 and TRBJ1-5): DGGITQSPKYLFRKEGQNVTLSCEQNLNHDAMYWYRQDPGQGLRLIYYSQIVNDFQKGDIAEGYSVSREKKESFPLTVTSAQKNPTAFYLCASSISDRINQPQHFGDGTRLSIL.

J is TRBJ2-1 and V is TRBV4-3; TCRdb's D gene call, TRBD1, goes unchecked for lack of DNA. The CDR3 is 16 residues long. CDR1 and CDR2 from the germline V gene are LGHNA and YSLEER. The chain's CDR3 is CASSQDRGTLYNEQFF.

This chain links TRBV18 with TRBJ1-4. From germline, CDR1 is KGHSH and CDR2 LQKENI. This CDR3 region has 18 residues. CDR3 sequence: CASSPPGRLTGTNEKLFF.

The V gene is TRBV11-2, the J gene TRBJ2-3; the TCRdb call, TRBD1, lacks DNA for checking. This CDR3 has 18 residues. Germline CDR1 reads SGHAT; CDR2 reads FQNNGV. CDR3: CASSLSPGGAGMTDTQYF.

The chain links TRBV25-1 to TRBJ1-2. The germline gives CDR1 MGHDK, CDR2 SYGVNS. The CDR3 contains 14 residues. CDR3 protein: CASSEFDENYGYTF.

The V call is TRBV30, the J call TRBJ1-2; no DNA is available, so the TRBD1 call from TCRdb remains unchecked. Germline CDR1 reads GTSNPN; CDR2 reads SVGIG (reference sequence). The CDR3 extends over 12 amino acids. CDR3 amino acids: CAWNRQGGGYTF.